The subject of this entry is one T cell receptor beta chain. Donors, without exception, were Caucasian adults residing in Nashville, Tennessee. This sample stems from a study of shared clonotypes between healthy human individuals. TCRdb's table, derived via immunoSEQ multiplex PCR, lists solely in-frame clones and lacks some. The sample contains more than 550,000 clones, around 90% of which appear only once. Germline CDR1 reads SGHTA; CDR2 reads FQGNSA. This CDR3 has 15 amino acids. Trimming took off 4 bases at V and 1 base at J, with 10 bases between the two ends. The chain recombines TRBV7-2 with TRBJ2-2, with D uncertain. This TCR was recovered from a man aged 18 to 29 in good health. Some clones in this sample may be carry-over from other donors' samples. Sequencing was carried out using memory CD8+ T cells from PBMCs. Noted subset: CD45RO+ cells pooled with CCR7-negative TemRA cells. CDR3 nucleotides: TGTGCCAGCAGCTCGGACGGTCGGAACACCGGGGAGCTGTTTTTT. Encoded protein: CASSSDGRNTGELFF.